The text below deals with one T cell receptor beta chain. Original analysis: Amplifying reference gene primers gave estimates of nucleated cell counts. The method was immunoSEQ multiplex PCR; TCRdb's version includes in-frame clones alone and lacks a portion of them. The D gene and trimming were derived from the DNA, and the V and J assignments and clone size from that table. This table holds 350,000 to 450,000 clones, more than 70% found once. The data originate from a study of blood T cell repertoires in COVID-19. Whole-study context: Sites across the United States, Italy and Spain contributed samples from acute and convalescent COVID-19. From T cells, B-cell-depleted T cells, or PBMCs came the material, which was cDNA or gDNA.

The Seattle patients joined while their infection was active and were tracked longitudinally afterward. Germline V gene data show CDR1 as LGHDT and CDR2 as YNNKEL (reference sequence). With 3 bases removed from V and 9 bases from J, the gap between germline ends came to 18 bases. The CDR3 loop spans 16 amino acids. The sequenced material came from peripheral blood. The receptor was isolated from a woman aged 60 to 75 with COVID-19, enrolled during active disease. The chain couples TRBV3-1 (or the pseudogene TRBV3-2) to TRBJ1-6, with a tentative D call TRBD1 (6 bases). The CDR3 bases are TGTGCCAGCAGCCAGTCCGGGACACTCGGTTTTTCACCCCTCCACTTT. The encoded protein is CASSQSGTLGFSPLHF.